This T cell receptor (beta chain) was recorded in a study of CD8+CD57+ T cells in acquired aplastic anemia. Overall study context: Roughly 3 ug was the average amount of DNA from sorted CD4+ and CD8+ cells. Study-wide findings and caveats: Patients and controls turned out to have some 30 CD8+ CDR3 sequences in common.

Genomic DNA served as template for TCR beta VDJ and CDR3 profiling. TCRdb passed the reads through MiXCR, listing each CDR3 protein once. The data hold about 81,000 distinct CDR3 sequences, with 40% to 55% observed a single time. Germline-derived CDR1 and CDR2 are SGHRS and YFSETQ. The CDR3 sequence is 11 residues long. Between the trimmed V and J ends, which lost 3 bases and 9 bases, there was a span of 7 bases. Of note for this clonotype: As yet, its antigen is unknown.

This chain joins TRBV5-1 and TRBJ2-1; the D is unclear. The sequence was collected from a human donor in good health, serving as a control. The specimen sequenced was sorted CD4+, CD8+, or CD8+CD57+ T cells (not recorded which) from PBMCs. CDR3 sequence: CASSYRLEQFF. CDR3 sequence (DNA): TGCGCCAGCAGCTACCGTCTTGAGCAGTTCTTC.